This T cell receptor (beta chain) was retrieved from a study of T cell responses to AZD1222 COVID-19 vaccine. Study-wide points: Reportedly, nearly half of unique spike TCRs recognized epitopes outside B.1.351/B.1.1.7 mutations. Donors were largely white British and mainly female; clonal diversity was possibly underestimated.

Assay used: immunoSEQ multiplex PCR; TCRdb lists only in-frame clones, some missing. The sample holds 150,000 to 160,000 clones; over 85% are singletons and the top ten take about 20%. Turning to this clone: Its specificity is unknown.

This clonotype was sampled from an adult in good health. The material was peripheral blood, obtained on day 0 of AZD1222 vaccination.

The CDR3 sequence: CASSGGGLAGNTDTQYF. CDR3 nucleotide sequence: TGCGCCAGCAGCGGGGGCGGACTAGCGGGGAACACAGATACGCAGTATTTT. The chain links TRBV5-1 to TRBJ2-3, with 12 bases aligning to TRBD2. Looked up from germline, CDR1 is SGHRS and CDR2 is YFSETQ. CDR3 size: 17 residues. Unmatched junction bases numbered 8, after V lost 4 bases and J lost 2 bases.